These T cell receptor beta chains were read from a single sample in a study of cytomegalovirus exposure and HLA in healthy donors. Some clones are missing from TCRdb's copy, which holds only in-frame ones; the method was immunoSEQ multiplex PCR. The table lists approximately 150,000 clones, 75% to 90% of them singletons. The sample was PBMCs. These receptors were collected from a man aged 35 to 55 in good health and CMV-seronegative. Both conserved end residues are trimmed from each CDR3. Each record gives: J gene, V gene, CDR3 protein.

J gene: TRBJ1-2; V gene: TRBV5-5; CDR3 protein: ASSTDRGGGGYGYT
J gene: TRBJ1-5; V gene: TRBV18; CDR3 protein: ASSLPGGPNQPQH
J gene: TRBJ2-5; V gene: TRBV7-2; CDR3 protein: ASSTSSGGAQETQY
J gene: TRBJ2-3; V gene: TRBV6-1; CDR3 protein: ASSAPGDTQY
J gene: TRBJ2-3; V gene: TRBV6-5; CDR3 protein: ASSYSTTDTQY
J gene: TRBJ2-1; V gene: TRBV28; CDR3 protein: ASSPHLADNEQF
J gene: TRBJ1-1; V gene: TRBV7-8; CDR3 protein: ASSLVTQEGMPNTEAF
J gene: TRBJ1-2; V gene: TRBV18; CDR3 protein: ASSPPEARGYT
J gene: TRBJ1-1; V gene: TRBV7-9; CDR3 protein: ASSPRDRNMNTEAF
J gene: TRBJ1-4; V gene: TRBV28; CDR3 protein: ASSSEGGNEKLF
J gene: TRBJ1-6; V gene: TRBV9; CDR3 protein: ASSVDSGYNSPLH
J gene: TRBJ1-1; V gene: TRBV7-8; CDR3 protein: ASSSGMNTEAF